Presented here are 18 T cell receptor beta chains from one specimen sequenced in a study of technical replicates of blood from a few donors. TCRdb's table, derived via immunoSEQ multiplex PCR, lists solely in-frame clones and lacks some. The sample lists about 75,000 clones, nearly 98% seen once, with more than 0.15% in the top ten. The sequenced sample consisted of T cells isolated from PBMCs. The receptors were gathered from a human donor in good health.

This sequence joins TRBV27 and TRBJ2-7; 14 bases are shared with TRBD2. J was trimmed by 5 bases and V by 5 bases; bases with no gene match: 5. This CDR3 has 15 amino acids. The germline V gene has CDR1 MNHEY and CDR2 SMNVEV (reference sequence). The CDR3: CASSGGLAGDDEQYF. In DNA form, the CDR3 reads TGTGCCAGCAGTGGGGGACTAGCGGGAGATGACGAGCAGTACTTC.

The chain joins TRBV6-5 to TRBJ2-2; TRBD1 agrees at 8 bases. V lost 2 bases and J lost 0; bases outside the gene matches: 2. Germline loops: CDR1 MNHEY, CDR2 SVGAGI. The CDR3 length is 16 residues. The CDR3: CASSYLGQANTGELFF. CDR3 DNA: TGTGCCAGCAGTTACCTGGGACAGGCGAACACCGGGGAGCTGTTTTTT.

The table lists this clone with a count of one. V gene TRBV7-9 combines with J gene TRBJ2-2, with D possibly being TRBD2 (6 bases). This CDR3 comprises 16 residues. Trimming removed 5 bases from V and 0 bases from J, with 13 bases in between. CDR1 SEHNR and CDR2 FQNEAQ come from the germline V gene (reference sequence). The CDR3 spells CASSAGGLANTGELFF. In nucleotides, the CDR3 is TGTGCCAGCAGCGCCGGGGGTCTGGCGAACACCGGGGAGCTGTTTTTT.

The chain links TRBV6-5 to TRBJ1-1; D gene uncertain. This CDR3 region has 15 residues. With 1 base removed from V and 3 bases from J, the gap between germline ends came to 12 bases. Germline values: CDR1 MNHEY, CDR2 SVGAGI. CDR3 bases: TGTGCCAGCAGTTACTGGTCCCAGTCTGACACTGAAGCTTTCTTT. Protein sequence: CASSYWSQSDTEAFF.

This chain joins TRBV4-2 and TRBJ2-7, with TRBD2 matching over 12 bases. V dropped 0 bases and J dropped 2; count of bases not matched to a gene: 14. Germline V CDR1 and CDR2: LGHNA, YNFKEQ. This CDR3 is 20 amino acids long. The DNA of the CDR3 is TGTGCCAGCAGCCAAGATCGGGGACTAGCGGGCCATAACTACACCTACGAGCAGTACTTC. Its translation: CASSQDRGLAGHNYTYEQYF.

V usage is TRBV7-9 and J usage is TRBJ1-3; D possibly corresponds to TRBD1 (6 bases). Germline loops: CDR1 SEHNR, CDR2 FQNEAQ (reference sequence). Trimming stripped 1 base from V and 2 bases from J, with 6 bases between. This CDR3 has 14 residues. CDR3 nucleotides: TGTGCCAGCAGCTTAGGGACAGCTGGAAACACCATATATTTT. Protein: CASSLGTAGNTIYF.

The V call is TRBV6-6, the J call TRBJ1-5; TRBD1 might be the D (5 bases). This CDR3 has 14 residues. V was trimmed by 2 bases and J by 4 bases, leaving 9 bases between them. Germline values: CDR1 MNHNY, CDR2 SVGAGI (reference sequence). CDR3 loop: CASSYIGDNQPQHF. In DNA form, the CDR3 reads TGTGCCAGCAGTTACATAGGGGATAATCAGCCCCAGCATTTT.

The V and J genes are TRBV7-8 and TRBJ2-5; 8 positions agree with TRBD2. Germline lookup yields CDR1 SGHVS and CDR2 FQNEAQ. The CDR3 covers 17 residues. J was trimmed by 3 bases and V by 5 bases; bases with no gene match: 14. CDR3: CASSPSGRLANEETQYF. The CDR3 DNA follows: TGTGCCAGCAGCCCTTCCGGTCGACTAGCGAATGAAGAGACCCAGTACTTC.

The V call is TRBV5-1, the J call TRBJ2-1; 7 bases align to TRBD1. There are 13 residues in the CDR3. V was clipped by 8 bases and J by 6 bases; unmatched bases: 8. The V gene's germline CDR1 is SGHRS and CDR2 YFSETQ. CDR3 DNA sequence: TGCGCCAGTGGACAGGAATACGGCAATGAGCAGTTCTTC. Its translation is CASGQEYGNEQFF. Full variable domain (missing parts from reference TRBV5-1 and TRBJ2-1): KAGVTQTPRYLIKTRGQQVTLSCSPISGHRSVSWYQQTPGQGLQFLFEYFSETQRNKGNFPGRFSGRQFSNSRSEMNVSTLELGDSALYLCASGQEYGNEQFFGPGTRLTVL.

The chain is built from TRBV19 and TRBJ2-4, with 7 bases identical to TRBD1. V was clipped by 8 bases and J by 1 base; unmatched bases: 2. Germline loops: CDR1 LNHDA, CDR2 SQIVND (reference sequence). This CDR3 contains 13 residues. The CDR3 is CASRRGAKNIQYF. DNA of the CDR3: TGTGCCAGTCGCAGGGGGGCCAAAAACATTCAGTACTTC.

V and J are TRBV30 and TRBJ1-2; D unclear. Germline CDR1 reads GTSNPN; CDR2 reads SVGIG (reference sequence). V lost 2 bases, J lost 0 bases, and 10 bases lay in between. The CDR3 has 14 residues. As DNA, the CDR3 is TGTGCCTGGAGTACTTTATATACTAACTATGGCTACACCTTC. It is translated as CAWSTLYTNYGYTF.

The chain combines TRBV4-2 with TRBJ2-1, with D maybe TRBD2 (6 bases). V lost 0 bases to trimming and J lost 8 bases, with 20 bases between them. In germline, CDR1 is LGHNA, CDR2 YNFKEQ. The CDR3 spans 17 residues. CDR3 coding DNA: TGTGCCAGCAGCCAAGATGAGGCGACGGGAGATATCTATGAGCAGTTCTTC. It encodes CASSQDEATGDIYEQFF.

V is TRBV7-7 and J is TRBJ1-3; no definite D call. Germline CDR1 and CDR2: SSHAT and FNYEAQ (reference sequence). This CDR3 has 17 amino acids. Trimming took 4 bases from V and 4 from J, leaving 20 bases between them. CDR3 DNA: TGTGCCAGCAGCTCTCTTCCCCCCTATTCCACCGGAAACACCATATATTTT. This codes for CASSSLPPYSTGNTIYF.

The rearrangement links TRBV30 to TRBJ1-5; D unclear. Germline-derived CDR1 and CDR2 are GTSNPN and SVGIG (reference sequence). The CDR3 runs to 14 residues. V was clipped by 0 bases and J by 2 bases, with 8 bases between them. For the CDR3, the DNA is TGTGCCTGGAGTGTATCGGTCCGCAATCAGCCCCAGCATTTT. Amino acids: CAWSVSVRNQPQHF.

The genes are TRBV6-1 and TRBJ1-1, with no clear D. This CDR3 is built from 13 residues. Germline V CDR1 and CDR2: MNHNS, SASEGT. The germline V and J ends were trimmed by 4 bases and 5 bases, with 11 bases remaining between them. Written as DNA, the CDR3 is TGTGCCAGCAGTGGGACGGGCGGGACTGAAGCTTTCTTT. Translation gives CASSGTGGTEAFF.

Only one count was recorded for this clone. V gene TRBV29-1 combines with J gene TRBJ1-2, with a possible D match to TRBD1 (6 bases). Per germline, CDR1 SQVTM and CDR2 ANQGSEA. This CDR3 region has 12 residues. V was pared by 7 bases and J by 3 bases, with 12 bases between. This CDR3 reads CSDRDTHYGYTF. Written as DNA, the CDR3 is TGCAGCGACCGGGACACCCACTATGGCTACACCTTC.

The chain uses TRBV4-1 and TRBJ1-5; TRBD1 matches 10 bases. Trimming removed 1 base from V and 4 bases from J; junction bases left unmatched: 7. The CDR3 is made up of 17 amino acids. Germline lookup yields CDR1 MGHRA and CDR2 YSYEKL. CDR3 DNA: TGCGCCAGCAGCCAAGGAGGGCTGGGACAGGGGAATCAGCCCCAGCATTTT. Encoded protein: CASSQGGLGQGNQPQHF.

The chain joins TRBV2 to TRBJ2-7; D unresolved. The CDR3 extends over 10 amino acids. The V and J ends lost 6 bases and 6 bases respectively, with 6 bases between them. The germline V gene encodes CDR1 SNHLY and CDR2 FYNNEI. CDR3 DNA: TGTGCCAGCAGGGCAGGCGAGCAGTACTTC. Protein sequence: CASRAGEQYF.